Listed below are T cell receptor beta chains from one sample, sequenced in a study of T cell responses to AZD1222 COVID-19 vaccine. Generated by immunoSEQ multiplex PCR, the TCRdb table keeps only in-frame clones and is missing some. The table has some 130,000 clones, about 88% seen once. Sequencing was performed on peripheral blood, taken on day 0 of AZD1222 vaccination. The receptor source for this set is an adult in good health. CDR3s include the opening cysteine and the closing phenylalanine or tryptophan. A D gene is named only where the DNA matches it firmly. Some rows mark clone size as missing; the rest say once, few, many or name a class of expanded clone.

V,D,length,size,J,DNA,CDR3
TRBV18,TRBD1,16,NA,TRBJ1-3,TGTGCCAGCTCACCAAGCCGACAGGGAACTGGAAACACCATATATTTT,CASSPSRQGTGNTIYF
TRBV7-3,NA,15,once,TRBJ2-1,TGTGCCAGCAGCTGGGAATGGGGGAGAGGCAATGAGCAGTTCTTC,CASSWEWGRGNEQFF
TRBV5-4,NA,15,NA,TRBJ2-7,TGTGCCAGCAGCTTGCAGGGTGCGGGATCCTACGAGCAGTACTTC,CASSLQGAGSYEQYF
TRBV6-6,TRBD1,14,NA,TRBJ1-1,TGTGCCAGCAGTTCGACAGGGACTGGAACTGAAGCTTTCTTT,CASSSTGTGTEAFF
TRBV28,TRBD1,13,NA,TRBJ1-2,TGTGCCAGCAGAGGGACAGGGTCCTATGGCTACACCTTC,CASRGTGSYGYTF
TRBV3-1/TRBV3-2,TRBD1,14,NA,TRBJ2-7,TGTGCCAGCAGCCAAGGGACAGGGGGCCACGAGCAGTACTTC,CASSQGTGGHEQYF
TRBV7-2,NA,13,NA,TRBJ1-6,TGTGCCAGCAGCTTCGGCCATAATTCACCCCTCCACTTT,CASSFGHNSPLHF
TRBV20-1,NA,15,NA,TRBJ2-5,TGCAGTGCTCGTGGAGGAGGGGGACTCCAAGAGACCCAGTACTTC,CSARGGGGLQETQYF
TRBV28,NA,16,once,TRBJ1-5,TGTGCCAGCAGCCACCAAATCGGGGCCGGCAATCAGCCCCAGCATTTT,CASSHQIGAGNQPQHF
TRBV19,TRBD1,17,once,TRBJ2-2,TGTGCCACCCGAAATTTAGGACAGGGGGCTAACACCGGGGAGCTGTTTTTT,CATRNLGQGANTGELFF
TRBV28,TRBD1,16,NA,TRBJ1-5,TGTGCCAGCAGTTTATGGGGGACAGGGGGGAATCAGCCCCAGCATTTT,CASSLWGTGGNQPQHF
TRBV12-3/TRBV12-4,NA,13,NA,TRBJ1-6,TGTGCCAGCAGTGGATCGAATAATTCACCCCTCCACTTT,CASSGSNNSPLHF
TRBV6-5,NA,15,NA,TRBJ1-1,TGTGCGTCGGGCAGGGCTGGGGGCATGAACACTGAAGCTTTCTTT,CASGRAGGMNTEAFF
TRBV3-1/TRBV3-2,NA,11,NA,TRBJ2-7,TGTGCCAGCAGGAGGGACTACGAGCAGTACTTC,CASRRDYEQYF
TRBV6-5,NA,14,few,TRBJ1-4,TGTGCCAGCAGTACAGAGTACAGGGTGGGAAAACTGTTTTTT,CASSTEYRVGKLFF
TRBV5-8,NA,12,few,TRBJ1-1,TGTGCCAGCAGCTTGAGGGAAACTGAAGCTTTCTTT,CASSLRETEAFF
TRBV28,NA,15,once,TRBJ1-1,TGTGCCAGCAGTTTAGATCAGAGAGAGAACACTGAAGCTTTCTTT,CASSLDQRENTEAFF
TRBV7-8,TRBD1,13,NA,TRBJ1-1,TGTGCCAGCAGCTTAGGGGGACAGACTGAAGCTTTCTTT,CASSLGGQTEAFF
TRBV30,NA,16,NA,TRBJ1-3,TGTGCCTGGAGCGCCTTCCGTGGGTTCTCTGGAAACACCATATATTTT,CAWSAFRGFSGNTIYF
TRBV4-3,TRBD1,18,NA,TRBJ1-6,TGCGCCAGCAGCCAAGATCTTGGACAGGGGGCGAGGAATTCACCCCTCCACTTT,CASSQDLGQGARNSPLHF
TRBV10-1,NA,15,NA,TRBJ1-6,TGCGCCAGCAGTGGCCCGACTGGATCGTCCTCACCCCTCCACTTT,CASSGPTGSSSPLHF
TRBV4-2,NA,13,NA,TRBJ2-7,TGTGCCAGCAGCCAAGACGGTGTGCCAGGTTTGTACTTC,CASSQDGVPGLYF
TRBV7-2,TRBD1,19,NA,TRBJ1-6,TGTGCCAGCAGCTTAAAAAGGGTCGCAGGGGGCTCCTATAATTCACCCCTCCACTTT,CASSLKRVAGGSYNSPLHF
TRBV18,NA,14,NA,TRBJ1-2,TGTGCCAGCTCACCACCGCGGGGCAACTATGGCTACACCTTC,CASSPPRGNYGYTF
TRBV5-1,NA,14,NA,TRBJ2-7,TGCGCCAGCAGCCTGGGAGGCCGTACCTACGAGCAGTACTTC,CASSLGGRTYEQYF
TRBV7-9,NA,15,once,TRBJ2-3,TGTGCCAGCAGCCTTAGCCCAAACAGGGCAGATACGCAGTATTTT,CASSLSPNRADTQYF
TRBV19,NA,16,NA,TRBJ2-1,TGTGCCAGTACCCTAGGGACCTTCAGGGGCTACAATGAGCAGTTCTTC,CASTLGTFRGYNEQFF
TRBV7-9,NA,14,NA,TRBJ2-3,TGTGCCAGCAGCTTAGAAGGGTATGAAGATACGCAGTATTTT,CASSLEGYEDTQYF
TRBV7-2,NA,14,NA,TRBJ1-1,TGTGCCAGCAACAGAGACACAGGGAGGACTGAAGCTTTCTTT,CASNRDTGRTEAFF
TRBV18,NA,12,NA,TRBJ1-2,TGTGCCAGCTCACCGGCGGGGCATGGCTACACCTTC,CASSPAGHGYTF
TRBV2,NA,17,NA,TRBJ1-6,TGTGCCAGCAGTGAAATGGGGGTAGGCTCCTATAATTCACCCCTCCACTTT,CASSEMGVGSYNSPLHF
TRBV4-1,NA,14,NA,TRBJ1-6,TGCGCCAGCACCACACAGCAGGTGAATTCACCCCTCCACTTT,CASTTQQVNSPLHF
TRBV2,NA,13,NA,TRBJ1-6,TGTGCCAGCAGTGAAGGGGGGGATTCACCCCTCCACTTT,CASSEGGDSPLHF
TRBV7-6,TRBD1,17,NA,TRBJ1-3,TGTGCCAGCAGCTCCACCGGAGGGACAGGGGGAGGAAACACCATATATTTT,CASSSTGGTGGGNTIYF
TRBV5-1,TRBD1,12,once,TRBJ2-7,TGCGCCAGCAGCTTTACAGGGGCCGAGCAGTACTTC,CASSFTGAEQYF
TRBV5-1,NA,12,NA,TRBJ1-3,TGCGCCAGTAGGGAGAATCGAAACACCATATATTTT,CASRENRNTIYF
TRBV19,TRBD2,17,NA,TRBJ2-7,TGTGCCAGTAGTTTCGTTGGGGGGGAATTAAACCGGAGCGAGCAGTACTTC,CASSFVGGELNRSEQYF
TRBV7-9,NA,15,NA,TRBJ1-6,TGTGCCAGCAGCTTGTCCACAGTAGGCGATTCACCCCTCCACTTT,CASSLSTVGDSPLHF
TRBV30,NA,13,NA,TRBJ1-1,TGTGCCACGTCGGGGCAGCTGAACACTGAAGCTTTCTTT,CATSGQLNTEAFF
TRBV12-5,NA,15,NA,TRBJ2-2,TGTGCTAGTGGTTCGGGCGGACTAAACACCGGGGAGCTGTTTTTT,CASGSGGLNTGELFF
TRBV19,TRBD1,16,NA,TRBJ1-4,TGTGCCAGTAGTACATTCCCCCCAGGACAGGGCGAAAAACTGTTTTTT,CASSTFPPGQGEKLFF
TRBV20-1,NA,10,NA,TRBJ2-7,TGCAGTGCTAGCGACGGCGAGCAGTACTTC,CSASDGEQYF
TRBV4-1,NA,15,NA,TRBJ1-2,TGCGCCAGCAGCCAAGTATCGGGGTATAACTATGGCTACACCTTC,CASSQVSGYNYGYTF
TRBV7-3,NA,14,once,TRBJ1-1,TGTGCCAGCAGCAAGGAGGTAGGGGACACTGAAGCTTTCTTT,CASSKEVGDTEAFF
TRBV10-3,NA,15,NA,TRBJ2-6,TGTGCCATCAGTGAAGGTACCTCTGGGGCCAACGTCCTGACTTTC,CAISEGTSGANVLTF
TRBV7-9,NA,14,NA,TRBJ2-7,TGTGCCAGCAGCTTACTAACGGGAGTCTACGAGCAGTACTTC,CASSLLTGVYEQYF
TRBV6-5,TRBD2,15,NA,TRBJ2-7,TGTGCCAGCACTCGAAGGGAGGGCCGCGCTTCGGAGCAGTACTTC,CASTRREGRASEQYF
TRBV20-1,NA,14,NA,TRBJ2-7,TGCAGTGCTAGTGGTCTTCGGCCGTCCTACGAGCAGTACTTC,CSASGLRPSYEQYF
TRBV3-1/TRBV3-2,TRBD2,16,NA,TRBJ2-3,TGTGCCAGCAGCCAAGAGACGGGGACTAGCGGGGGGTTGCAGTATTTT,CASSQETGTSGGLQYF
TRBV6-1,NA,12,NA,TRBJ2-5,TGTGCCAGCAGTGAAGCGTCAAAGACCCAGTACTTC,CASSEASKTQYF
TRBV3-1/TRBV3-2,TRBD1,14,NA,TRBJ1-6,TGTGCCAGCAGTCGACAGGGGGCGAGATCACCCCTCCACTTT,CASSRQGARSPLHF
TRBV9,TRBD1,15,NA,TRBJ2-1,TGTGCCAGCAGCGTTCAGACAGGGTCCTACAATGAGCAGTTCTTC,CASSVQTGSYNEQFF
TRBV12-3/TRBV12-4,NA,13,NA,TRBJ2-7,TGTGCCAGCAGTTTCGGGGGACACTACGAGCAGTACTTC,CASSFGGHYEQYF